This T cell receptor (beta chain) came from a study of blood T cell repertoires in COVID-19. Overall study context: There were acute and convalescent COVID-19 samples, and they came from the United States, Italy and Spain. PBMCs, B-cell-depleted T cells, or T cells were the source of the cDNA or gDNA that made up the material.

Clones were read by immunoSEQ multiplex PCR, and TCRdb kept only the in-frame ones, dropping some. The sample contains fewer than 500,000 clones, 87% of which appear only once. CDR1 and CDR2 (germline): GTSNPN, SVGIG (reference sequence). This CDR3 spans 12 amino acids. Trimming shortened V by 5 bases and J by 4 bases, and 11 bases separated the two germline ends. V gene TRBV30 combines with J gene TRBJ2-5, with D unresolved. Sequencing was carried out using PBMCs or T cells enriched from blood (not recorded which). This clonotype was sampled from a young woman who had recovered from COVID-19. As DNA, the CDR3 is TGTGCCTGGGGTATGACTGGAGAGACCCAGTACTTC. It encodes CAWGMTGETQYF. Complete variable domain (other parts from reference TRBV30 and TRBJ2-5): SQTIHQWPATLVQPVGSPLSLECTVEGTSNPNLYWYRQAAGRGLQLLFYSVGIGQISSEVPQNLSASRPQDRQFILSSKKLLLSDSGFYLCAWGMTGETQYFGPGTRLLVL.